Following are 30 T cell receptor beta chains from one sample sequenced in a study of cytomegalovirus exposure and HLA in healthy donors. This PCR relied on a set of 60 Vbeta primers and 13 Jbeta primers. The method was immunoSEQ multiplex PCR; TCRdb's version includes in-frame clones alone and lacks a portion of them. Of about 160,000 clones in the sample, almost 80% were seen once. The source material was PBMCs. Source of these receptors: a woman aged 50 to 60 in good health and CMV-seronegative.

This clone was counted a single time. The gene calls are TRBV7-2 and TRBJ2-7; 8 bases line up with TRBD1. V was clipped by 5 bases and J by 3 bases; unmatched bases: 9. The CDR3 extends over 15 amino acids. Germline V CDR1 and CDR2: SGHTA, FQGNSA. The CDR3 loop reads CASSAQGASYYEQYF. Written as DNA, the CDR3 is TGTGCCAGCAGCGCCCAGGGGGCATCTTACTACGAGCAGTACTTC.

Comments on this clone: The germline gene is not matched at one end of the junction; a read error may be the cause. The rearrangement joins TRBV18 to TRBJ2-7; weak D call: TRBD2 (6 bases). Germline V gene lookup returns CDR1 KGHSH and CDR2 LQKENI. CDR3 length: 16 residues. The CDR3 nucleotides are TGTGCCAGCTCTCCCTGGTCGGAGGGGAGTATTTACGGGCAGTACTTC. This codes for CASSPWSEGSIYGQYF.

The chain employs TRBV18 and TRBJ1-2; the match to TRBD1 covers 12 bases. From germline, CDR1 is KGHSH and CDR2 LQKENI. V lost 6 bases, J lost 4 bases, and 3 bases stayed unmatched. The CDR3 runs to 14 residues. The CDR3 DNA reads as TGTGCCAGCTCCGGGACAGGGGGCGGCTATGGCTACACCTTC. It codes for CASSGTGGGYGYTF.

The chain recombines TRBV4-3 with TRBJ2-1; tentative D call: TRBD1 (7 bases). The CDR3 is made up of 14 amino acids. The germline gives CDR1 LGHNA, CDR2 YSLEER. The V and J ends lost 5 bases and 10 bases respectively, with 18 bases between them. The CDR3 region has the DNA TGCGCCAGCAGCGTAGGTCAGGGGGGAGGCGAGCAGTTCTTC. The encoded protein is CASSVGQGGGEQFF.

The chain links TRBV2 to TRBJ1-1; TRBD1 might be the D (5 bases). This CDR3 has 12 amino acids. V lost 4 bases, J lost 8 bases, and 11 bases lay in between. Looked up from germline, CDR1 is SNHLY and CDR2 is FYNNEI. CDR3 loop: CASSGDGGEAFF. In nucleotides, the CDR3 is TGTGCCAGCAGTGGGGACGGGGGAGAAGCTTTCTTT. The entire variable domain, with the rest obtained from reference TRBV2 and TRBJ1-1, is as follows: EPEVTQTPSHQVTQMGQEVILRCVPISNHLYFYWYRQILGQKVEFLVSFYNNEISEKSEIFDDQFSVERPDGSNFTLKIRSTKLEDSAMYFCASSGDGGEAFFGQGTRLTVV.

The V call is TRBV27, the J call TRBJ2-7; 10 bases agree with TRBD1. Germline-derived CDR1 and CDR2 are MNHEY and SMNVEV (reference sequence). CDR3 length equals 15 residues. V lost 1 base, J lost 4 bases, and 4 bases stayed unmatched. The DNA for the CDR3 is TGTGCCAGCAGTTTATGGGGGACAGGGGATTACGAGCAGTACTTC. This translates into CASSLWGTGDYEQYF.

Worth noting for this clone: Other DNA sequences in the sample encode the same CDR3. The V gene is TRBV10-3, the J gene TRBJ1-6; no clear D. The V and J ends lost 4 bases and 1 base respectively, with 11 bases between them. This CDR3 is 16 amino acids long. Per germline, CDR1 ENHRY and CDR2 SYGVKD. The CDR3 region has the DNA TGTGCCATCAGTGCCGTAGAAGAGTCCTATAATTCACCCCTCCACTTT. This gives the protein CAISAVEESYNSPLHF.

This sequence joins TRBV5-1 and TRBJ2-2, with 7 bases fitting TRBD1. V was clipped by 3 bases and J by 2 bases; unmatched bases: 7. The length of the CDR3 is 16 residues. The germline gives CDR1 SGHRS, CDR2 YFSETQ. The CDR3 coding sequence is TGCGCCAGCAGCTCCCCCGGGACAGCAAACACCGGGGAGCTGTTTTTT. Protein sequence: CASSSPGTANTGELFF.

The rearrangement joins TRBV5-1 to TRBJ2-1; a weak D match, TRBD1 (5 bases). This CDR3 spans 18 amino acids. Germline V gives CDR1 SGHRS, CDR2 YFSETQ. Deletions cut 2 bases from V and 1 base from J, with 19 bases between. This CDR3 reads CASSFPRTNQGSYNEQFF. In DNA, the CDR3 is TGCGCCAGCAGCTTTCCCCGGACCAATCAGGGTTCCTACAATGAGCAGTTCTTC.

The V call is TRBV10-3, the J call TRBJ2-2, with D possibly TRBD1 on 6 matching bases. Germline values: CDR1 ENHRY, CDR2 SYGVKD. The CDR3 is 13 residues long. Trimming took off 6 bases at V and 7 bases at J, with 12 bases between the two ends. CDR3 protein: CAIRGRQDGELFF. In DNA form, the CDR3 reads TGTGCCATCAGGGGGCGACAGGACGGGGAGCTGTTTTTT.

This clone was seen just once. The rearrangement joins TRBV28 to TRBJ1-5; TRBD1 aligns across 7 bases. The CDR3 loop spans 17 amino acids. V was pared by 8 bases and J by 0 bases, with 13 bases of the junction left unmatched. The germline V gene encodes CDR1 MDHEN and CDR2 SYDVKM. The CDR3 DNA reads TGTGCCAGCGAGGGCCTACAGGGGCTGAATAGCAATCAGCCCCAGCATTTT. It codes for CASEGLQGLNSNQPQHF.

V usage is TRBV18 and J usage is TRBJ2-7; the D is unclear. CDR3 length: 16 residues. The V end lost 2 bases, the J end lost 7 bases, and 21 bases lay between the germline ends. Germline V CDR1 and CDR2: KGHSH, LQKENI. CDR3 sequence reads: CASSPGSHVSTAEQYF. The CDR3 DNA sequence: TGTGCCAGCTCACCAGGGTCGCATGTCTCGACTGCGGAGCAGTACTTC.

V is TRBV18 and J is TRBJ1-5, with D possibly being TRBD1 (6 bases). The CDR3 sequence is 15 residues long. Germline V CDR1 and CDR2: KGHSH, LQKENI. Trimming removed 5 bases from V and 5 bases from J, with 16 bases in between. CDR3 sequence (DNA): TGTGCCAGCTCATCCCGGGACAAGGGCGATCAGCCCCAGCATTTT. Protein sequence: CASSSRDKGDQPQHF.

With regard to this clone: An end of the junction does not agree with germline; a read error may underlie this. The chain recombines TRBV7-9 with TRBJ2-1; 7 positions agree with TRBD2. The germline gives CDR1 SEHNR, CDR2 FQNEAQ (reference sequence). The CDR3 runs 16 residues. Here the CDR3 DNA reads TGTACCAGCAGCCACCAGCGGGGTCGCTCCTACAATGAGCAGTTCTTC. This gives the protein CTSSHQRGRSYNEQFF. The full variable domain, its missing parts supplied by reference TRBV7-9 and TRBJ2-1, is DTGVSQNPRHKITKRGQNVTFRCDPISEHNRLYWYRQTLGQGPEFLTYFQNEAQLEKSRLLSDRFSAERPKGSFSTLEIQRTEQGDSAMYLCTSSHQRGRSYNEQFFGPGTRLTVL.

V and J are TRBV10-3 and TRBJ2-7, with 7 bases that match TRBD1. Germline V gene lookup returns CDR1 ENHRY and CDR2 SYGVKD. V shed 6 bases, J shed 5 bases, and the junction held 13 bases outside the gene matches. The CDR3 length is 15 residues. CDR3 protein: CAISDIQKTGNEQYF. DNA for the CDR3: TGTGCCATCAGCGATATACAAAAGACAGGGAACGAGCAGTACTTC.

The rearrangement joins TRBV28 to TRBJ1-1; 7 nucleotides agree with TRBD1. The CDR3 length is 15 residues. V shed 0 bases, J shed 0 bases, and the junction held 1 base outside the gene matches. The germline gives CDR1 MDHEN, CDR2 SYDVKM. CDR3 sequence: CASSLWGQMNTEAFF. CDR3 bases: TGTGCCAGCAGTTTATGGGGACAGATGAACACTGAAGCTTTCTTT.

V gene TRBV15 combines with J gene TRBJ2-1; TRBD2 matches 11 bases. This CDR3 spans 18 amino acids. With 6 bases clipped from V and 1 base from J, the junction kept 11 bases outside the gene matches. Germline V lookup: CDR1 LNHNV, CDR2 YYDKDF (reference sequence). The CDR3: CATSPGPRLAGSYNEQFF. In DNA, the CDR3 is TGTGCCACCAGTCCAGGCCCCAGACTAGCGGGGTCCTACAATGAGCAGTTCTTC.

This clone was detected a few times. V and J are TRBV6-6 and TRBJ2-1; TRBD2 agrees at 9 bases. Germline-derived CDR1 and CDR2 are MNHNY and SVGAGI (reference sequence). Trimming cost V 5 bases and J 7 bases; bases outside gene matches: 9. The length of the CDR3 is 15 residues. The CDR3 nucleotides read TGTGCCAGCAGTCTTACTAGCGGGCCGGGGAATGAGCAGTTCTTC. Translated, it gives CASSLTSGPGNEQFF.

The gene calls are TRBV7-2 and TRBJ2-2; TRBD2 matches 7 bases. The CDR3 extends over 17 amino acids. V was pared by 0 bases and J by 6 bases, with 10 bases of the junction left unmatched. The V gene's germline CDR1 is SGHTA and CDR2 FQGNSA. For the CDR3, the DNA is TGTGCCAGCAGCTTAGCCAGGTCCGGGGGGTCCTCCGGGGAGCTGTTTTTT. This codes for CASSLARSGGSSGELFF.

V and J are TRBV28 and TRBJ1-1; no definite D call. CDR3 length equals 15 residues. Per the germline V gene, CDR1 is MDHEN and CDR2 is SYDVKM. Trimming stripped 3 bases from V and 0 bases from J, with 11 bases between. CDR3 residues: CASSFVRDLNTEAFF. The CDR3 bases are TGTGCCAGCAGTTTCGTACGGGATTTGAACACTGAAGCTTTCTTT.

V gene TRBV2 combines with J gene TRBJ1-1, with TRBD1 identical over 10 bases. Germline V lookup: CDR1 SNHLY, CDR2 FYNNEI. The CDR3 spans 21 residues. Trimming removed 3 bases from V and 0 bases from J; junction bases left unmatched: 19. The chain's CDR3 is CASSDLRDRGIVVLMNTEAFF. CDR3 nucleotides: TGTGCCAGCAGTGACCTCCGGGACAGGGGAATCGTTGTACTCATGAACACTGAAGCTTTCTTT.

V usage is TRBV7-9 and J usage is TRBJ1-1; 8 bases agree with TRBD1. CDR1 SEHNR and CDR2 FQNEAQ come from the germline V gene (reference sequence). The CDR3 consists of 15 residues. The J segment lost 4 bases and the V segment lost 4 bases, leaving 8 bases of the junction unmatched. This chain's CDR3 is CASSSHRQGITEAFF. The CDR3 nucleotides read TGTGCCAGCAGCTCCCACCGACAGGGGATCACTGAAGCTTTCTTT.

This chain uses TRBV7-2 with TRBJ1-5, with D possibly TRBD1 on 6 matching bases. The V and J ends lost 4 bases and 3 bases respectively, with 16 bases between them. CDR1 is SGHTA and CDR2 is FQGNSA in the germline V gene. The CDR3 runs to 16 residues. CDR3 region: CASSSALGTTNQPQHF. As DNA, the CDR3 is TGTGCCAGCAGCTCCGCGCTAGGGACAACCAATCAGCCCCAGCATTTT.

In its sample, this clone was seen a few times. DNA for the CDR3: TGCGCCAGCAGCCCCGGTCGATTGTTGAGGGGGTTTTACCCTTCTGGGGCCAACGTCCTGACTTTC. It yields the protein CASSPGRLLRGFYPSGANVLTF. The chain is built from TRBV5-1 and TRBJ2-6; perhaps TRBD1 as D (6 bases). The V end was cut by 4 bases, the J end by 1 base, with 30 bases between. There are 22 residues in the CDR3. Germline lookup yields CDR1 SGHRS and CDR2 YFSETQ.

This clone has only a few counts. The genes are TRBV6-5 and TRBJ1-6, with D possibly being TRBD1 (5 bases). The germline V and J ends were trimmed by 6 bases and 10 bases, with 13 bases remaining between them. From germline, CDR1 is MNHEY and CDR2 SVGAGI. The CDR3 is 13 amino acids. CDR3 region: CASRIAGDSPLHF. CDR3 bases: TGTGCCAGCAGGATAGCGGGGGACTCACCCCTCCACTTT.

V and J are TRBV9 and TRBJ2-5; 9 bases fit TRBD2. Germline assignment: CDR1 SGDLS and CDR2 YYNGEE. The junction had 8 bases not matched to a gene; V was cut back by 0 bases and J by 2 bases. This CDR3 contains 17 residues. This chain's CDR3 is CASSVGVAAGGQETQYF. The CDR3 bases are TGTGCCAGCAGCGTAGGAGTGGCGGCGGGGGGGCAAGAGACCCAGTACTTC.

The chain links TRBV4-3 to TRBJ2-4; 7 bases agree with TRBD1. With 9 bases clipped from V and 0 bases from J, the junction kept 14 bases outside the gene matches. Germline-derived CDR1 and CDR2 are LGHNA and YSLEER. This CDR3 is built from 17 residues. In nucleotides, the CDR3 is TGCGCCAGGCCGACAGGGTCCCACCTTTTAGCCAAAAACATTCAGTACTTC. Its protein product is CARPTGSHLLAKNIQYF.

The chain carries TRBV7-7 and TRBJ1-1; D uncertain. The CDR3 runs 14 residues. Germline V gene data show CDR1 as SSHAT and CDR2 as FNYEAQ (reference sequence). With 5 bases removed from V and 3 bases from J, the gap between germline ends came to 13 bases. CDR3 in amino acids: CASSKLEAYTEAFF. DNA for the CDR3: TGTGCCAGCAGCAAGCTTGAAGCTTACACTGAAGCTTTCTTT.

This clone has a single count. The CDR3: CATSFWAGGNTEAFF. DNA of the CDR3: TGTGCCACTTCTTTTTGGGCAGGGGGGAACACTGAAGCTTTCTTT. The J gene is TRBJ1-1, the V gene TRBV5-4; the match to TRBD1 covers 7 bases. CDR1 SGHNT and CDR2 YYREEE come from the germline V gene (reference sequence). The CDR3 runs to 15 residues. V gave up 9 bases and J gave up 1 base; unmatched junction bases: 12.

This clone was counted a single time. The V call is TRBV9, the J call TRBJ2-1, with D possibly TRBD1 on 5 matching bases. Germline V gene sequence: CDR1 SGDLS, CDR2 YYNGEE. The CDR3 loop spans 15 amino acids. The ends were cut back, 4 bases at V and 2 bases at J, with 13 bases in the middle. The CDR3 DNA is TGTGCCAGCAGCACAACAGGCGCTACCTACAATGAGCAGTTCTTC. It yields the protein CASSTTGATYNEQFF.